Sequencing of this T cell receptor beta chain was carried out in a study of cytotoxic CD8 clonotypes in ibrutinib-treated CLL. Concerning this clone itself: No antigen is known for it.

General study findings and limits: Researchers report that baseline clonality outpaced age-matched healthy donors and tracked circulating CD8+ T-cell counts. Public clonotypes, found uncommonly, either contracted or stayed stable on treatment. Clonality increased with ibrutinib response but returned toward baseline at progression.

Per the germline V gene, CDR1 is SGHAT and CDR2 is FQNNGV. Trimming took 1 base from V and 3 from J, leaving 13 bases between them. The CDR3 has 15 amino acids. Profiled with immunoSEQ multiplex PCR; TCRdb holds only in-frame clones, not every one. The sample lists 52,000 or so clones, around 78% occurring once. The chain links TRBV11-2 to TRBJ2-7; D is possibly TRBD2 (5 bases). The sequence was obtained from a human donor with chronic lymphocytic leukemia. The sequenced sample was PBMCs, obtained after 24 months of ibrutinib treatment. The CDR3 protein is CASSLALDGVYEQYF. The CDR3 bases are TGTGCCAGCAGCTTAGCGCTAGACGGGGTCTACGAGCAGTACTTC.